The 24 T cell receptor beta chains reported below all come from one sample, sequenced in a study of blood T cell repertoires in COVID-19. Some clones are missing from TCRdb's copy, which holds only in-frame ones; the method was immunoSEQ multiplex PCR. The table shows about 160,000 clones, with around 90% occurring only once. Material: peripheral blood. The origin of the receptors is a man between 18 and 35 years old with acute or convalescent COVID-19.

The V and J genes are TRBV6-5 and TRBJ2-7; 9 bases fit TRBD1. Germline values: CDR1 MNHEY, CDR2 SVGAGI. CDR3 size: 14 residues. Trimming at V came to 7 bases and at J to 5 bases, leaving 9 bases not matched to a gene. CDR3 sequence: CASNNMGQGDEQYF. CDR3 DNA sequence: TGTGCCAGCAACAACATGGGACAGGGCGACGAGCAGTACTTC.

The genes are TRBV5-8 and TRBJ1-2; D call uncertain. The CDR3 is made up of 16 amino acids. The germline CDR1 and CDR2 sequences are SGHTS and YDEGEE. Trimming pared 4 bases from V and 5 bases from J, leaving 21 bases between. CDR3 DNA: TGTGCCAGCAGCGAGGGATGGGATCTTACTCCTTATGGCTACACCTTC. It specifies CASSEGWDLTPYGYTF.

This chain's CDR3 is CASSLGQGWSTEAFF. In DNA form, the CDR3 reads TGTGCCAGCAGCTTGGGACAGGGATGGAGCACTGAAGCTTTCTTT. The genes are TRBV5-6 and TRBJ1-1, with 7 nucleotides matching TRBD1. V shed 0 bases and J 4 bases; nucleotides not matched to a gene: 6. This CDR3 contains 15 residues. Germline loops: CDR1 SGHDT, CDR2 YYEEEE. The complete variable domain, with remaining parts taken from reference TRBV5-6 and TRBJ1-1, reads DAGVTQSPTHLIKTRGQQVTLRCSPKSGHDTVSWYQQALGQGPQFIFQYYEEEERQRGNFPDRFSGHQFPNYSSELNVNALLLGDSALYLCASSLGQGWSTEAFFGQGTRLTVV.

The chain joins TRBV10-3 to TRBJ1-2; D remains unclear. With 0 bases removed from V and 3 bases from J, the gap between germline ends came to 11 bases. The CDR3 runs 15 residues. Germline V gene lookup returns CDR1 ENHRY and CDR2 SYGVKD. The CDR3 protein is CAISESGGIDYGYTF. In DNA form, the CDR3 reads TGTGCCATCAGTGAGTCGGGAGGGATAGACTATGGCTACACCTTC.

The chain has TRBV7-9 and TRBJ1-6; tentative D call: TRBD1 (6 bases). The V end lost 3 bases, the J end lost 3 bases, and 9 bases lay between the germline ends. The CDR3 loop spans 15 amino acids. Germline assignment: CDR1 SEHNR and CDR2 FQNEAQ (reference sequence). CDR3 sequence: CASSFRDNYNSPLHF. The CDR3 coding sequence is TGTGCCAGCAGCTTCCGGGACAACTATAATTCACCCCTCCACTTT.

V gene TRBV11-2 combines with J gene TRBJ1-4; 8 bases fit TRBD1. Germline V CDR1 and CDR2: SGHAT, FQNNGV. CDR3 length: 18 residues. Trimming cost V 2 bases and J 5 bases; bases outside gene matches: 13. CDR3 bases: TGTGCCAGCAGCTTAAAGGACAGGGTAGAAGTGGAGAATGAAAAACTGTTTTTT. Its translation is CASSLKDRVEVENEKLFF.

The CDR3 sequence is CASSYTSGGSGELFF. The DNA of the CDR3 is TGTGCCAGCAGTTACACTAGCGGGGGGTCCGGGGAGCTGTTTTTT. The chain has TRBV6-5 and TRBJ2-2; 12 bases line up with TRBD2. With 2 bases clipped from V and 6 bases from J, the junction kept 1 base outside the gene matches. CDR1 and CDR2 (germline): MNHEY, SVGAGI. The CDR3 contains 15 residues.

This sequence joins TRBV6-5 and TRBJ1-2; D is possibly TRBD1 (5 bases). Per germline, CDR1 MNHEY and CDR2 SVGAGI. V was trimmed by 5 bases and J by 5 bases, leaving 12 bases between them. The CDR3 is 13 residues long. The CDR3 DNA follows: TGTGCCAGCAGTCCCCAGGGAGGGTATGGCTACACCTTC. The encoded protein is CASSPQGGYGYTF.

The chain links TRBV19 to TRBJ1-1; D ambiguous. The CDR3 is made up of 12 amino acids. Germline loops: CDR1 LNHDA, CDR2 SQIVND (reference sequence). V lost 5 bases, J lost 1 base, and 5 bases lay in between. CDR3 sequence: CASSFRNTEAFF. The CDR3 DNA follows: TGTGCCAGTAGTTTTAGGAACACTGAAGCTTTCTTT.

The V call is TRBV14, the J call TRBJ2-1, with TRBD1 matching over 9 bases. This CDR3 contains 16 residues. Germline CDR1 and CDR2: SGHDN and FVKESK. The V segment lost 2 bases and the J segment 6 bases; nucleotides outside the gene matches: 8. The CDR3 DNA reads TGTGCCAGCAGCCAATCCCGGGACAGGGAAGGCAATGAGCAGTTCTTC. Translated, it gives CASSQSRDREGNEQFF.

The chain links TRBV20-1 to TRBJ1-2; TRBD1 is a possible D gene (5 bases). The CDR3 loop spans 14 amino acids. Trimming stripped 3 bases from V and 6 bases from J, with 17 bases between. Germline V lookup: CDR1 DFQATT, CDR2 SNEGSKA (reference sequence). The CDR3, as DNA: TGCAGTGCTAGTTCGGGGGGATTGTTTGATGGCTACACCTTC. Translating it yields CSASSGGLFDGYTF.

The chain employs TRBV27 and TRBJ1-1; 8 bases are a match to TRBD1. CDR3 size: 14 residues. V gave up 4 bases and J gave up 4 bases; unmatched junction bases: 5. Germline loops: CDR1 MNHEY, CDR2 SMNVEV (reference sequence). The CDR3 sequence is CASSSQGVGTEAFF. DNA for the CDR3: TGTGCCAGCAGTTCACAGGGGGTTGGCACTGAAGCTTTCTTT.

Here the CDR3 DNA reads TGCGCCAGCAGCAGACGGTCCGGGACTAGCGGAGACAATGAGCAGTTCTTC. Its protein is CASSRRSGTSGDNEQFF. V gene TRBV5-1 combines with J gene TRBJ2-1, with TRBD2 identical over 11 bases. J lost 5 bases, V lost 4 bases, and 11 bases had no gene match. Per the germline V gene, CDR1 is SGHRS and CDR2 is YFSETQ. This CDR3 has 17 amino acids.

This clone showed up just once. The chain carries TRBV7-9 and TRBJ2-3; 7 nucleotides align to TRBD1. The CDR3 loop spans 14 amino acids. V dropped 4 bases and J dropped 4; count of bases not matched to a gene: 5. Germline V gene data show CDR1 as SEHNR and CDR2 as FQNEAQ (reference sequence). CDR3: CASSSRQGADTQYF. The CDR3, as DNA: TGTGCCAGCAGCTCCCGACAGGGCGCAGATACGCAGTATTTT.

The rearrangement uses TRBV6-2 or TRBV6-3 and TRBJ1-3; weak D call: TRBD1 (5 bases). CDR3 length: 16 residues. Germline CDR1 and CDR2: MNHEY and SVGEGT. V was cut by 0 bases and J by 2 bases, with 11 bases left in between. The CDR3 coding sequence is TGTGCCAGCAGTTACTCAGGCGGGGGAACTGGAAACACCATATATTTT. It encodes CASSYSGGGTGNTIYF.

The V call is TRBV6-2 or TRBV6-3, the J call TRBJ1-6, with a tentative D call TRBD1 (6 bases). Germline assignment: CDR1 MNHEY and CDR2 SVGEGT. V was shortened by 4 bases and J by 9 bases, with 10 bases between the two germline ends. CDR3 length equals 13 residues. CDR3: CASSLYRVSPLHF. DNA for the CDR3: TGTGCCAGCAGTTTATACAGGGTTTCACCCCTCCACTTT.

The V and J genes are TRBV5-8 and TRBJ2-7; D is possibly TRBD1 (5 bases). From germline, CDR1 is SGHTS and CDR2 YDEGEE. The V and J ends lost 0 bases and 0 bases respectively, with 10 bases between them. The CDR3 spans 15 residues. The CDR3 protein is CASSLAGALSYEQYF. DNA of the CDR3: TGTGCCAGCAGCTTGGCTGGGGCACTCTCCTACGAGCAGTACTTC.

The chain carries TRBV6-4 and TRBJ1-6; 8 positions agree with TRBD1. Germline assignment: CDR1 MRHNA and CDR2 SNTAGT. The J segment lost 8 bases and the V segment lost 6 bases, leaving 3 bases of the junction unmatched. There are 13 residues in the CDR3. This chain's CDR3 is CASSATGDSPLHF. Here the CDR3 DNA reads TGTGCCAGCAGCGCGACAGGGGATTCACCCCTCCACTTT.

CDR3 bases: TGCGCCAGCAGCCAAACTCGGGGACTAGCGGGATTCCACGAGCAGTACTTC. Amino acids: CASSQTRGLAGFHEQYF. This chain uses TRBV4-1 with TRBJ2-7, with 13 bases fitting TRBD2. Trimming at V came to 2 bases and at J to 5 bases, leaving 9 bases not matched to a gene. The CDR3 covers 17 residues. Per germline, CDR1 MGHRA and CDR2 YSYEKL.

This chain's CDR3 is CASSSGSMRSYTF. CDR3 nucleotides: TGTGCCAGCAGTTCCGGGTCTATGAGGAGCTACACCTTC. The chain combines TRBV12-3 or TRBV12-4 with TRBJ1-2, with D uncertain. Trimming took 4 bases from V and 9 from J, leaving 15 bases between them. The CDR3 spans 13 residues.

V is TRBV10-3 and J is TRBJ2-1; TRBD1 aligns across 12 bases. Unmatched junction bases numbered 6, after V lost 3 bases and J lost 12 bases. The CDR3 spans 14 residues. Looked up from germline, CDR1 is ENHRY and CDR2 is SYGVKD. CDR3 sequence (DNA): TGTGCCATCAGTGACGGGACAGGGGGCGGTGGGCAGTTCTTC. Encoded protein: CAISDGTGGGGQFF.

This sequence joins TRBV6-2 or TRBV6-3 and TRBJ1-1; perhaps TRBD1 as D (5 bases). Trimming took 3 bases from V and 0 from J, leaving 17 bases between them. Germline values: CDR1 MNHEY, CDR2 SVGEGT. The CDR3 length is 17 residues. This chain's CDR3 is CASSYSWGDGMNTEAFF. DNA of the CDR3: TGTGCCAGCAGTTATAGTTGGGGGGACGGGATGAACACTGAAGCTTTCTTT.

This clone was seen a single time. The chain combines TRBV5-4 with TRBJ2-3; possibly TRBD1 for D (5 bases). The CDR3 loop spans 14 amino acids. Per germline, CDR1 SGHNT and CDR2 YYREEE (reference sequence). V was shortened by 1 base and J by 0 bases, with 6 bases between the two germline ends. CDR3 bases: TGTGCCAGCAGCTTGCAGGGCAGCACAGATACGCAGTATTTT. Translating gives CASSLQGSTDTQYF.

This chain connects TRBV5-1 to TRBJ2-3; D perhaps matches TRBD2 (6 bases). With 5 bases removed from V and 2 bases from J, the gap between germline ends came to 6 bases. The CDR3 totals 12 residues. Germline V gene sequence: CDR1 SGHRS, CDR2 YFSETQ. The CDR3 DNA is TGCGCCAGCAGGGACTACACAGATACGCAGTATTTT. It encodes CASRDYTDTQYF.